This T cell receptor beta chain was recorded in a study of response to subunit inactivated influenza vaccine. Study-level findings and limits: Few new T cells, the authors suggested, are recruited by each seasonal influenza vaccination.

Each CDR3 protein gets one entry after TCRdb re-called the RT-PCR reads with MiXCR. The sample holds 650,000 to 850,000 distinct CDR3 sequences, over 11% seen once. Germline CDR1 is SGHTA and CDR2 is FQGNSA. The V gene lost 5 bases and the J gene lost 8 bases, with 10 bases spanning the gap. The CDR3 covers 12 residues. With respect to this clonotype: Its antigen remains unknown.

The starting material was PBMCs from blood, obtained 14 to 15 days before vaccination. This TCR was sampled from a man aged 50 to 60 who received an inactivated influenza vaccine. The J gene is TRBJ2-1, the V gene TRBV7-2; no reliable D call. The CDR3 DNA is TGTGCCAGCAGCCGGCGACACGATGAGCAGTTCTTC. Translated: CASSRRHDEQFF. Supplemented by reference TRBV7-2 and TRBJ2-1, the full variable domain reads GAGVSQSPSNKVTEKGKDVELRCDPISGHTALYWYRQSLGQGLEFLIYFQGNSAPDKSGLPSDRFSAERTGGSVSTLTIQRTQQEDSAVYLCASSRRHDEQFFGPGTRLTVL.